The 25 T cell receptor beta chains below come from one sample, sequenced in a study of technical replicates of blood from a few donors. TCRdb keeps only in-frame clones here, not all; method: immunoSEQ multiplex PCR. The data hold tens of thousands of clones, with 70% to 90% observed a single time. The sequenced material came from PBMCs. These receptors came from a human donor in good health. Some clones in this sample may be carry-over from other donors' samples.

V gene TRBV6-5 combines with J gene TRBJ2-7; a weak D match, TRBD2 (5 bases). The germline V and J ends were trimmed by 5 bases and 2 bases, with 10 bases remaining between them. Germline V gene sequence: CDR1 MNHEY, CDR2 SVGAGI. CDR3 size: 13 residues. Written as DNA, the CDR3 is TGTGCCAGCAGTCGGGAACAGACCTACGAGCAGTACTTC. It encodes CASSREQTYEQYF.

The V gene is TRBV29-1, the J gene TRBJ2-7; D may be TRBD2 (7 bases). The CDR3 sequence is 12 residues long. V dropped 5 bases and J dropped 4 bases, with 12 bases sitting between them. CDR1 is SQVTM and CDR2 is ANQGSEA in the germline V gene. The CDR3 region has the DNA TGCAGCGTTAAACAGGGAGGGTACGAGCAGTACTTC. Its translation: CSVKQGGYEQYF.

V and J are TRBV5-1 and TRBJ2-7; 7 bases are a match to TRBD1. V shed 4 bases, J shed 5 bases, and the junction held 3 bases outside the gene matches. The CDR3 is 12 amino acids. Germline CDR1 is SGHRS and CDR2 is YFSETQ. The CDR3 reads CASSRDSHEQYF. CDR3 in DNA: TGCGCCAGCAGCCGGGACAGCCACGAGCAGTACTTC. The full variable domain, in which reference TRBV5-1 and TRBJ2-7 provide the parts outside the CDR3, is KAGVTQTPRYLIKTRGQQVTLSCSPISGHRSVSWYQQTPGQGLQFLFEYFSETQRNKGNFPGRFSGRQFSNSRSEMNVSTLELGDSALYLCASSRDSHEQYFGPGTRLTVT.

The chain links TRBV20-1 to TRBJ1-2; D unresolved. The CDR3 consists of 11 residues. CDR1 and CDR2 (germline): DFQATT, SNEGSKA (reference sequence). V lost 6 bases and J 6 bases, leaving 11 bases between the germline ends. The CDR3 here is CSATDGNGYTF. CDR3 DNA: TGCAGTGCGACTGACGGGAATGGCTACACCTTC.

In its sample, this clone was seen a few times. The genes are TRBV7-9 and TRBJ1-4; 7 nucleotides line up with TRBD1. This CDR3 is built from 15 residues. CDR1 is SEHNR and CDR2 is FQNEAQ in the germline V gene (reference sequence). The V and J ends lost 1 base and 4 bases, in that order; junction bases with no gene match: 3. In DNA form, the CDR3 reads TGTGCCAGCAGCTTAGAGGGACAGAGTAATGAAAAACTGTTTTTT. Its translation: CASSLEGQSNEKLFF.

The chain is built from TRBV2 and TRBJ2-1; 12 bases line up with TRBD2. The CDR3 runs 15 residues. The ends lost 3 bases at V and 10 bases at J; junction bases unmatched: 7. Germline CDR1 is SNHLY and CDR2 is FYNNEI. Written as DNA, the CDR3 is TGTGCCAGCAGTGATGCGCCTAGCGGGGGGGACGAGCAGTTCTTC. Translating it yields CASSDAPSGGDEQFF.

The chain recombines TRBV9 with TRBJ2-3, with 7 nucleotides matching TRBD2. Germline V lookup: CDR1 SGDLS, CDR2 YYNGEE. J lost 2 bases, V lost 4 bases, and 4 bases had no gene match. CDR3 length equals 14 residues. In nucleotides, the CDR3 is TGTGCCAGCAGCCTCCGGGGGGACACAGATACGCAGTATTTT. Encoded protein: CASSLRGDTDTQYF.

CDR3 in amino acids: CAMTGDYPLGEQFF. CDR3 nucleotides: TGTGCCATGACAGGGGATTATCCTTTAGGTGAGCAGTTCTTC. The genes are TRBV6-4 and TRBJ2-1, with 8 bases fitting TRBD1. Germline CDR1 and CDR2: MRHNA and SNTAGT. V shed 10 bases and J 9 bases; nucleotides not matched to a gene: 14. The CDR3 consists of 14 residues.

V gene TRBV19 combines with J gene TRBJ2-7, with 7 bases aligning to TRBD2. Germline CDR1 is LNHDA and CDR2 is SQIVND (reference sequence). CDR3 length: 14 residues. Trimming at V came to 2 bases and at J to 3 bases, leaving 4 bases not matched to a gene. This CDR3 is CASSIPGGFYEQYF. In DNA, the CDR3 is TGTGCCAGTAGTATACCGGGGGGATTCTACGAGCAGTACTTC.

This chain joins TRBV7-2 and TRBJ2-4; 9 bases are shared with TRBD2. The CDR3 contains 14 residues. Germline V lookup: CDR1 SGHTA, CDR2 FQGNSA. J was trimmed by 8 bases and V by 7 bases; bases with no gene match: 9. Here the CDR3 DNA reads TGTGCCAGCAACGAGAGCGGGGGGCCCGACATTCAGTACTTC. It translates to CASNESGGPDIQYF.

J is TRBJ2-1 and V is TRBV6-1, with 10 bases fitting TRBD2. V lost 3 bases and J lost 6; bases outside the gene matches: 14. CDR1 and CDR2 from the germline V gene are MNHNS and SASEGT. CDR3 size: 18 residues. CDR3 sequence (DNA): TGTGCCAGCAGTGATGGGCTAGCGGGAGAGGTCGGGATCAATGAGCAGTTCTTC. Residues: CASSDGLAGEVGINEQFF.

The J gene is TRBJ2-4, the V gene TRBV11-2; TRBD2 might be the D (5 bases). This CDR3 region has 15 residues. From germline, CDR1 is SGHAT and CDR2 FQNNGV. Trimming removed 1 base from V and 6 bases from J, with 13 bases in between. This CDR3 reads CASSLAWSSTNIQYF. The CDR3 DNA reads TGTGCCAGCAGCTTAGCGTGGTCTAGCACAAACATTCAGTACTTC.

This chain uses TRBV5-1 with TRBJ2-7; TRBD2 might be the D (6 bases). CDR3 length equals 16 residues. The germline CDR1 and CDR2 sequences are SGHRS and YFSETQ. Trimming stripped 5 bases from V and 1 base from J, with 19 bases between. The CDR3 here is CASSYRDSGSSYEQYF. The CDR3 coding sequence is TGCGCCAGCAGTTACCGGGACTCCGGGAGTTCCTACGAGCAGTACTTC. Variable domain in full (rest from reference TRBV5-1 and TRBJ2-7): KAGVTQTPRYLIKTRGQQVTLSCSPISGHRSVSWYQQTPGQGLQFLFEYFSETQRNKGNFPGRFSGRQFSNSRSEMNVSTLELGDSALYLCASSYRDSGSSYEQYFGPGTRLTVT.

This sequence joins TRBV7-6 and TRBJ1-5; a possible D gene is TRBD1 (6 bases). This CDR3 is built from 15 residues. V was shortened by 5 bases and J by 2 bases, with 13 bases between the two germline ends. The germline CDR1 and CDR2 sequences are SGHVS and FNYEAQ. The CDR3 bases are TGTGCCAGCAGCGCAGGGGTTTCAGGCAATCAGCCCCAGCATTTT. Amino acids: CASSAGVSGNQPQHF.

The CDR3 DNA is TGTGCCAGCAGCCAAGATCAGAGTACTAGGGATGGCTACACCTTC. It yields the protein CASSQDQSTRDGYTF. The gene calls are TRBV4-2 and TRBJ1-2; the D is unclear. The V end lost 0 bases, the J end lost 6 bases, and 14 bases lay between the germline ends. CDR1 is LGHNA, CDR2 YNFKEQ, per germline. This CDR3 has 15 residues.

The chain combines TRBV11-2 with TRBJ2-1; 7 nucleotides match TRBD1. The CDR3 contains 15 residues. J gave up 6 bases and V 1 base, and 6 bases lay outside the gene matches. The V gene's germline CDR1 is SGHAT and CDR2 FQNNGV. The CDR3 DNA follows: TGTGCCAGCAGCTTAGGGGCAGGGGGTCTCAATGAGCAGTTCTTC. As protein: CASSLGAGGLNEQFF.

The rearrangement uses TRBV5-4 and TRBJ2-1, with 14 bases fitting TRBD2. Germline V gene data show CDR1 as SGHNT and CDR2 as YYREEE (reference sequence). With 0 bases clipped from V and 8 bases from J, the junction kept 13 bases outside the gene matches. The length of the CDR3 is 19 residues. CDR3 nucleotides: TGTGCCAGCAGCTTGGCCCTCGGGACTAGCGGGGGAGGGGTGGATGAGCAGTTCTTC. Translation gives CASSLALGTSGGGVDEQFF.

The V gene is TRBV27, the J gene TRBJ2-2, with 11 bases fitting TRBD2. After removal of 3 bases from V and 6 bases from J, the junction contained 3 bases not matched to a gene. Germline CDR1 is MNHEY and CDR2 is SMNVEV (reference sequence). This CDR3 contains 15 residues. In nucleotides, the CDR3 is TGTGCCAGCAGTTTTAGCGGGAGGGCCTCCGGGGAGCTGTTTTTT. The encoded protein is CASSFSGRASGELFF.

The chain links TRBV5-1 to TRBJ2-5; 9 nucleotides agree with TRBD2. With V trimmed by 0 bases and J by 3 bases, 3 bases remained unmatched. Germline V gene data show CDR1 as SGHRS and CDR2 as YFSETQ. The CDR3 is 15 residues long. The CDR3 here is CASSLVVAGEETQYF. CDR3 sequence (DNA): TGCGCCAGCAGCTTGGTTGTAGCGGGAGAAGAGACCCAGTACTTC.

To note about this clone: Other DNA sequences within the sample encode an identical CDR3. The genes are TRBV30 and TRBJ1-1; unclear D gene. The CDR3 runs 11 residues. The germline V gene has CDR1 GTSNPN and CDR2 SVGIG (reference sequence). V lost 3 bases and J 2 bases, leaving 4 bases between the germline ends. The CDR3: CAWRRNTEAFF. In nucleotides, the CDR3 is TGTGCCTGGAGGAGAAACACTGAAGCTTTCTTT.

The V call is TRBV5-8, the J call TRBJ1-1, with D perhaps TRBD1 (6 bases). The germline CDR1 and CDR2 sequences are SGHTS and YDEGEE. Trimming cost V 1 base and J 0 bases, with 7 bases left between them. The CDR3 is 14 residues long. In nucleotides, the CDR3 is TGTGCCAGCAGCTTGCAGGGGATGAACACTGAAGCTTTCTTT. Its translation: CASSLQGMNTEAFF.

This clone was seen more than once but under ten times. The CDR3 coding sequence is TGTGCCAGCAGCCAAGGGGGACTAGCAGCGCAAGAGACCCAGTACTTC. Its protein product is CASSQGGLAAQETQYF. The V gene is TRBV4-2, the J gene TRBJ2-5; 9 bases are a match to TRBD2. Germline V gives CDR1 LGHNA, CDR2 YNFKEQ. The CDR3 is made up of 16 amino acids. The V and J ends lost 1 base and 2 bases, in that order; junction bases with no gene match: 5.

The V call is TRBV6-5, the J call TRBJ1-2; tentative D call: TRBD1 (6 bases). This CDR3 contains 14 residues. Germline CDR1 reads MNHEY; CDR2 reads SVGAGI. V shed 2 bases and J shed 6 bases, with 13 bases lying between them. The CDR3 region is CASSYDRRSNGYTF. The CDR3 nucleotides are TGTGCCAGCAGTTACGACAGGAGATCGAATGGCTACACCTTC.

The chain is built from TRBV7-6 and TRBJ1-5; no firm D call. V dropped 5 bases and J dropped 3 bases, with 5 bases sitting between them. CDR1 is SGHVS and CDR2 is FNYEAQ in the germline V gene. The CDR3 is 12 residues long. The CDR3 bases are TGTGCCAGCAGCCCTCCCAATCAGCCCCAGCATTTT. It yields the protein CASSPPNQPQHF.

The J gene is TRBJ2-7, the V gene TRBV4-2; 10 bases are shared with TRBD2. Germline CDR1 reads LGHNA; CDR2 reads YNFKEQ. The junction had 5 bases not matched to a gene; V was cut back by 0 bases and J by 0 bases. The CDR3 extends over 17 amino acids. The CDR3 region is CASSQEFLAGASYEQYF. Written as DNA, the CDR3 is TGTGCCAGCAGCCAAGAGTTTCTAGCGGGGGCCTCCTACGAGCAGTACTTC.